Given below is one TCR beta chain in context. Its specificity is unknown. The data derive from a study of cytomegalovirus exposure and HLA in healthy donors. The trim removed 0 bases at V and 2 bases at J, leaving 5 bases unmatched. Germline CDR1 is SGHRS and CDR2 is YFSETQ. This CDR3 has 16 residues. The PCR contained 60 Vbeta and 13 Jbeta primers. Measured with immunoSEQ multiplex PCR; TCRdb has only the in-frame clones, and not every one. Of 90,000 to 140,000 clones listed, about an eighth are singletons. Findings of the study overall: Prior analysis indicated that the majority of TCR beta V segments exhibited productivity approximately 90% or approximately 30% of the time. Some highly shared sequence variants likely arose as a pipeline artifact.

Sequenced: PBMCs. The origin of this receptor is a man aged 40-55 years in good health and CMV-seropositive. The chain is built from TRBV5-1 and TRBJ2-1; 7 bases are shared with TRBD2. CDR3 nucleotides: TGCGCCAGCAGCTTGGGTAGCGGGTCTACCTACAATGAGCAGTTCTTC. It yields the protein CASSLGSGSTYNEQFF.